The clone carrying this TCR beta chain was recorded at least ten times. Until they underwent thyroid surgery, no patient had received any treatment. The entry originates in a study of metastatic and nonmetastatic thyroid tumors. Overall study context: For malignant and benign thyroid patients, tumor or nodule tissue and blood were the sources whose repertoires were compared.

TCRdb re-analyzed the PCR reads through MiXCR. The table shows about 70,000 clones, with more than 15% occurring only once. Sequences were obtained from blood. This sequence was found in a female donor with papillary thyroid cancer or a benign thyroid nodule (not recorded which). Some clones in this sample may be carry-over from other donors' samples.

CDR3 DNA sequence: TGTGCCAGCAGCTTAGGGGACTGGATCAGCACAGATACGCAGTATTTT. Encoded protein: CASSLGDWISTDTQYF. The chain links TRBV7-9 to TRBJ2-3, with D possibly matching TRBD2 (6 bases). Germline V CDR1 and CDR2: SEHNR, FQNEAQ (reference sequence). The length of the CDR3 is 16 residues. V lost 1 base to trimming and J lost 0 bases, with 11 bases between them.